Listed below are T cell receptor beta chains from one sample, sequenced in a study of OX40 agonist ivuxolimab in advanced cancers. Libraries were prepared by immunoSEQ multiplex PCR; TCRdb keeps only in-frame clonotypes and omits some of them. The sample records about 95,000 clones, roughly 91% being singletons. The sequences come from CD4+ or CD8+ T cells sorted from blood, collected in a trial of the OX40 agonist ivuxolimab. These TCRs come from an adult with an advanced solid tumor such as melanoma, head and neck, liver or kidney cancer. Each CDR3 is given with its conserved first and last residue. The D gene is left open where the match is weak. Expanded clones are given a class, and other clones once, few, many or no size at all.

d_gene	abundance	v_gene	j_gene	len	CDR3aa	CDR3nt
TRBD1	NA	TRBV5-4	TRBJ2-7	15	CASSLGGQGAYEQYF	TGTGCCAGCAGCTTGGGGGGACAGGGGGCTTACGAGCAGTACTTC
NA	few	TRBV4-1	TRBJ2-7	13	CASSQMPGLEQYF	TGCGCCAGCAGCCAAATGCCAGGGCTCGAGCAGTACTTC
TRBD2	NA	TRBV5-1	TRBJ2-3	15	CASSLPSGRTDTQYF	TGCGCCAGCAGCTTACCTAGCGGCCGCACAGATACGCAGTATTTT
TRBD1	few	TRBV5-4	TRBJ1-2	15	CASSLRDRGAGGYTF	TGTGCCAGCAGCTTGCGAGACAGGGGGGCGGGTGGCTACACCTTC
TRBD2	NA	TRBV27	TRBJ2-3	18	CASSHLAGGTPPTDTQYF	TGTGCCAGCAGTCATCTAGCGGGAGGTACGCCCCCCACAGATACGCAGTATTTT
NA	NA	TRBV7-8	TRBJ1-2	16	CASSLAPTTANYGYTF	TGTGCCAGCAGCTTAGCTCCCACCACAGCTAACTATGGCTACACCTTC
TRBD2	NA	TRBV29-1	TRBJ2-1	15	CSVELAGDLFNEQFF	TGCAGCGTTGAACTAGCGGGAGATTTATTCAATGAGCAGTTCTTC
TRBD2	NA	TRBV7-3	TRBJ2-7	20	CASSLPAPRASGFLSYEQYF	TGTGCCAGCAGCCTCCCTGCCCCCCGGGCTAGCGGGTTCCTCTCCTACGAGCAGTACTTC
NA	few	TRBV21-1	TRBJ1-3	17	CASSPPPGQGAGNTIYF	TGTGCCAGCAGCCCCCCTCCGGGACAGGGGGCTGGAAACACCATATATTTT
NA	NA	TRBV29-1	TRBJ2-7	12	CSVAQDSYEQYF	TGCAGCGTTGCACAGGACTCCTACGAGCAGTACTTC
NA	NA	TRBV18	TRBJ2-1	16	CASSPPGLGEYNEQFF	TGTGCCAGCTCACCACCAGGGCTAGGGGAGTACAATGAGCAGTTCTTC
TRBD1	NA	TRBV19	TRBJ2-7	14	CASKRDRASYEQYF	TGTGCCAGTAAAAGGGACAGGGCATCTTACGAGCAGTACTTC
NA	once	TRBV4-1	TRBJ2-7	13	CASSQDRRDEQYF	TGCGCCAGCAGCCAAGATCGTAGGGACGAGCAGTACTTC
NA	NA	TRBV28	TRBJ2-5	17	CASSWGTGTKSGETQYF	TGTGCCAGCAGTTGGGGCACCGGGACAAAGAGCGGGGAGACCCAGTACTTC